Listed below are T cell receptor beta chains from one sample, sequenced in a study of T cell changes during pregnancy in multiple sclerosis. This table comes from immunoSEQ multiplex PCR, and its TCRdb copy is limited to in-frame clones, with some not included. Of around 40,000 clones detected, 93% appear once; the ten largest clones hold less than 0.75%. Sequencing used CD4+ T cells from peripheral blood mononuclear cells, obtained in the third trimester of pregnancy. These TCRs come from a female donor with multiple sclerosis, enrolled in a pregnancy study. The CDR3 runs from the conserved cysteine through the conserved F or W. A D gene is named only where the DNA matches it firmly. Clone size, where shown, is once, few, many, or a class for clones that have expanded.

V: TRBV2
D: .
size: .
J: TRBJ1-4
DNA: TGTGCCAGCAGGACTAATGGAAAACTGTTTTTT
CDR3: CASRTNGKLFF

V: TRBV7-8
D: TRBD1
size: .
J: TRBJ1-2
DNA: TGTGCCAGCAGTTCCAGAACAGGGGCGCTTAGTGGCTACACCTTC
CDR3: CASSSRTGALSGYTF

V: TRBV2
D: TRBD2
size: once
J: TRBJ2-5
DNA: TGTGCCAGCAGTGTTACGGGGGGAGCCCAAGAGACCCAGTACTTC
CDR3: CASSVTGGAQETQYF

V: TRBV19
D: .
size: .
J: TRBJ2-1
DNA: TGTGCCAGTAGTACAAACCAGGGCGGTGAGCAGTTCTTC
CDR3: CASSTNQGGEQFF

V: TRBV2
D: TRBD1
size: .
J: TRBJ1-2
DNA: TGTGCCAGGAAGGGACAGGGAGCTGGCTACACCTTC
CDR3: CARKGQGAGYTF

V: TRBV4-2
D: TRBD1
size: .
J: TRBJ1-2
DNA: TGTGCCAGCAGCCAAACACAGGGGGCCGGCTATGGCTACACCTTC
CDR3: CASSQTQGAGYGYTF

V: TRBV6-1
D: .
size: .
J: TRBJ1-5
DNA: TGTGCCAGCAGTGAAGTTCGGGGGTATTCGGATCAGCCCCAGCATTTT
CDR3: CASSEVRGYSDQPQHF

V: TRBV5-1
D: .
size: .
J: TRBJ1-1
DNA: TGCGCCAGCAGCTTCCAGGGGCCGGAAAACACTGAAGCTTTCTTT
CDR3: CASSFQGPENTEAFF

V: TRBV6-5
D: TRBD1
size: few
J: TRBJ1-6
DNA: TGTGCCAGCAGAGACAGGGGTGGTAATTCACCCCTCCACTTT
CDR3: CASRDRGGNSPLHF

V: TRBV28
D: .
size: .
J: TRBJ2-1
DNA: TGTGCCAGCAGTTTGGCCGGGAGACATATGGAGCAGTTCTTC
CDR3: CASSLAGRHMEQFF

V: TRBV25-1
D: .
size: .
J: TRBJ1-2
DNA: TGTGCCAGCAGTGACGGGGGGCCTTTCTCTGGCTACACCTTC
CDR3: CASSDGGPFSGYTF

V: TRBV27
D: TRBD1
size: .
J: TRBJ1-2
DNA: TGTGCCAGCAGATCGTTCGAAGGGGGCGCGGGCTATGGCTACACCTTC
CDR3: CASRSFEGGAGYGYTF

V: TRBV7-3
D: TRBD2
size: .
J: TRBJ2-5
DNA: TGTGCCAGCAGCTTAGTAGCGGGAGGAGGGACCCAGTACTTC
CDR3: CASSLVAGGGTQYF

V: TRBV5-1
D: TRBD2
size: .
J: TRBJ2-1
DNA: TGCGCCAGCAGCCTACCCGGCACTAGCGGATACAATGAGCAGTTCTTC
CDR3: CASSLPGTSGYNEQFF

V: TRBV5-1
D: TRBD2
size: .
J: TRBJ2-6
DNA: TGCGCCAGCAGCTTCGGGGGGGCCTCTGGGGCCAACGTCCTGACTTTC
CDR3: CASSFGGASGANVLTF

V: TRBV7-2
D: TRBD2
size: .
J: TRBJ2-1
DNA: TGTGCCAGCAGTCGGGCGGGGGGGGACCCATACAATGAGCAGTTCTTC
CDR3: CASSRAGGDPYNEQFF

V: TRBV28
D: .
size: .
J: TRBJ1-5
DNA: TGTGCCAGCAGTCCGCCTCCAGCCCAGCATTTT
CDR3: CASSPPPAQHF

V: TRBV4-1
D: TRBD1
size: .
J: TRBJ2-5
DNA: TGCGCCAGCAGCCAATCGTCCCGGACAGGGATAGAGACCCAGTACTTC
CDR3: CASSQSSRTGIETQYF

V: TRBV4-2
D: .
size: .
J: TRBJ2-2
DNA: TGTGCCAGCAGCCCCTACCTCCAGACTACCTCGAACACCGGGGAGCTGTTTTTT
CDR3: CASSPYLQTTSNTGELFF

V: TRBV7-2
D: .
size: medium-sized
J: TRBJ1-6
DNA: TGTGCCAGCAGCTTAGTGGCCAGGGGAGATTCACCCCTCCACTTT
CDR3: CASSLVARGDSPLHF

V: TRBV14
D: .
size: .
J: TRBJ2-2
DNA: TGTGCCAGCAGCCAATCGACAGTTAACACCGGGGAGCTGTTTTTT
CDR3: CASSQSTVNTGELFF

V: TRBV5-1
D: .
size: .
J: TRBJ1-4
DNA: TGCGCCAGCAGCTTGGGCAGGAGGGATGAAAAACTGTTTTTT
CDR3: CASSLGRRDEKLFF

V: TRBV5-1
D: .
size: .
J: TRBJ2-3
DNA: TGCGCCAGCAGCTTGACAGGGACCAGCACAGATACGCAGTATTTT
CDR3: CASSLTGTSTDTQYF

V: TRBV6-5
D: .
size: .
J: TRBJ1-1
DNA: TGTGCCAGCAGTTACAGGACAGTCGCTGCGAACACTGAAGCTTTCTTT
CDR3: CASSYRTVAANTEAFF

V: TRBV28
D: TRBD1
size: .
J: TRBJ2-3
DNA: TGTGCCAGCAGTAGAAACTCAGGGGGCTTGTTCACAGATACGCAGTATTTT
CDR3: CASSRNSGGLFTDTQYF

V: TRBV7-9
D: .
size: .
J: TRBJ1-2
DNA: TGTGCCAGCAGCTTAGGGGACTCTAACTATGGCTACACCTTC
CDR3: CASSLGDSNYGYTF

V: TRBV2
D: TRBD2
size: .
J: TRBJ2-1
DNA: TGTGCCAGCAGTACTAGCGGGAATGAGCAGTTCTTC
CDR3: CASSTSGNEQFF

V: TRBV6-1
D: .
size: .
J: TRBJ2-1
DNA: TGTGCCAGCAGTGTAAAGACTGGAACGGTCCACAATGAGCAGTTCTTC
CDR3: CASSVKTGTVHNEQFF

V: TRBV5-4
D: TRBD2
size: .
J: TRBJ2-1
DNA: TGTGCCAGCAGCTTAAATGGCGGGGGCTACAATGAGCAGTTCTTC
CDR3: CASSLNGGGYNEQFF

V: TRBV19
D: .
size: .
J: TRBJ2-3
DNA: TGTGCCAGTAGTTCCCGACTAAGTACGCAGTATTTT
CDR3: CASSSRLSTQYF

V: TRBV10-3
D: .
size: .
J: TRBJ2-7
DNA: TGTGCCATCAGTGGGACAGCAACCTACGAGCAGTACTTC
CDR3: CAISGTATYEQYF

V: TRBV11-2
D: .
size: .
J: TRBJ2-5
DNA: TGTGCCAGCAGCTTAGATTCAGGGGGGGAGACCCAGTACTTC
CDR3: CASSLDSGGETQYF

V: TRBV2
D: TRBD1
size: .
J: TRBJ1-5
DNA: TGTGCCAGCAGCGGGGACAGGGCCCACAATCAGCCCCAGCATTTT
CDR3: CASSGDRAHNQPQHF

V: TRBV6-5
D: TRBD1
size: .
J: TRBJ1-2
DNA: TGTGCCAGCAGGGAACCAGGGGGGAACTATGGCTACACCTTC
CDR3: CASREPGGNYGYTF

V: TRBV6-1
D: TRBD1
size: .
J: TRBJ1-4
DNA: TGTGCCAGCAGTGAAGGGACAGGGGGGGAAAAACTGTTTTTT
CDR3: CASSEGTGGEKLFF

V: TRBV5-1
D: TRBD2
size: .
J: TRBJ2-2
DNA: TGCGCCAGCAGCGACTTGGGACTAGCGGGCGGGGAGCTGTTTTTT
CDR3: CASSDLGLAGGELFF

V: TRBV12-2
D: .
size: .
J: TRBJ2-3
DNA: TGTGCAAGTCGCCCCCAAGACAGGTCGGAGGACACAGATACGCAGTATTTT
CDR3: CASRPQDRSEDTDTQYF

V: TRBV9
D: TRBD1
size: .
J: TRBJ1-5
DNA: TGTGCCAGCAGCACAACCGGGACAGTCTCTCAGCCCCAGCATTTT
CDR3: CASSTTGTVSQPQHF